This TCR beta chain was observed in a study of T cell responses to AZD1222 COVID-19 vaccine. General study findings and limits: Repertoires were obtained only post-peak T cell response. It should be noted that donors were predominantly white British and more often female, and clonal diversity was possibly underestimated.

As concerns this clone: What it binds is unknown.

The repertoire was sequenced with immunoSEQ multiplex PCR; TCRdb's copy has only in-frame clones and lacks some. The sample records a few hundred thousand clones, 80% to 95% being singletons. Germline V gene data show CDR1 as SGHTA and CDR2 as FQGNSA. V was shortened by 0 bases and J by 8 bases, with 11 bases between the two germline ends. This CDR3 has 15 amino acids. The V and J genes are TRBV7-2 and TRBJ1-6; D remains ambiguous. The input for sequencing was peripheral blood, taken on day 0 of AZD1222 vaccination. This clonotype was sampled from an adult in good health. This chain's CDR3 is CASSLAYLKDSPLHF. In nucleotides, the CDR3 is TGTGCCAGCAGCTTAGCGTATTTAAAGGATTCACCCCTCCACTTT.